Below, 15 T cell receptor beta chains from the same sample are listed, as sequenced in a study of T cell repertoires in cytomegalovirus infection. One entry per CDR3 protein, called by TCRdb with MiXCR from the reads. The table lists under 850,000 distinct CDR3 sequences, around 35% of them singletons. No antigen has been assigned to these receptors. Sample: cultured PBMCs, taken from culture after CMV antigen stimulation. All receptors come from a human donor in good health (CMV status not recorded). Some clones in this sample may be carry-over from other donors' samples.

V gene TRBV12-3 or TRBV12-4 combines with J gene TRBJ2-5, with 7 bases lining up with TRBD2. The CDR3 is 13 amino acids. The ends lost 6 bases at V and 3 bases at J; junction bases unmatched: 4. In DNA form, the CDR3 reads TGTGCCAGCAGACCAGCGGGAAAAGAGACCCAGTACTTC. This sequence encodes CASRPAGKETQYF.

The chain recombines TRBV6-5 with TRBJ2-1; TRBD1 agrees at 11 bases. The CDR3 sequence is 15 residues long. Looked up from germline, CDR1 is MNHEY and CDR2 is SVGAGI. Trimming cost V 6 bases and J 2 bases; bases outside gene matches: 3. CDR3 protein: CASRKDRGPYNEQFF. Here the CDR3 DNA reads TGTGCCAGCAGGAAGGACAGGGGGCCCTACAATGAGCAGTTCTTC.

V usage is TRBV11-2 and J usage is TRBJ2-7; TRBD2 might be the D (6 bases). The CDR3 has 15 amino acids. Germline assignment: CDR1 SGHAT and CDR2 FQNNGV. The germline V and J ends were trimmed by 2 bases and 3 bases, with 14 bases remaining between them. CDR3 nucleotide sequence: TGTGCCAGCAGCTTACCCGGGACTCCTGGCTACGAGCAGTACTTC. Amino acids: CASSLPGTPGYEQYF.

This clonotype was picked up a small number of times. The V call is TRBV7-2, the J call TRBJ1-1; D uncertain. Germline V gene lookup returns CDR1 SGHTA and CDR2 FQGNSA. V lost 2 bases, J lost 1 base, and 8 bases lay in between. The CDR3 is 14 residues long. The CDR3 loop reads CASSLRRANTEAFF. CDR3 DNA: TGTGCCAGCAGCTTAAGGAGGGCGAACACTGAAGCTTTCTTT.

This chain links TRBV7-8 with TRBJ2-7, with a weak D call TRBD2 (6 bases). Trimming stripped 1 base from V and 4 bases from J, with 14 bases between. The CDR3 totals 15 residues. Germline V CDR1 and CDR2: SGHVS, FQNEAQ. CDR3 amino acids: CASSLGWEAPYEQYF. CDR3 nucleotides: TGTGCCAGCAGCTTAGGCTGGGAGGCCCCATACGAGCAGTACTTC.

This chain links TRBV7-2 with TRBJ2-2, with D possibly TRBD2 on 5 matching bases. V gave up 10 bases and J gave up 7 bases, with 19 bases separating them. Germline V CDR1 and CDR2: SGHTA, FQGNSA. The length of the CDR3 is 14 residues. The CDR3: CANRRAAFDGELFF. The CDR3, as DNA: TGTGCCAACAGACGAGCGGCGTTCGACGGGGAGCTGTTTTTT.

This clonotype was seen a handful of times. The chain has TRBV25-1 and TRBJ1-4; D remains ambiguous. CDR1 MGHDK and CDR2 SYGVNS come from the germline V gene. The CDR3 runs to 17 residues. The V end was cut by 5 bases, the J end by 3 bases, with 19 bases between. The CDR3 coding sequence is TGTGCCAGCAGTCCCCCTCGGTACAGTGCATCTAATGAAAAACTGTTTTTT. Its translation: CASSPPRYSASNEKLFF.

This clonotype occurred a few times. V is TRBV5-4 and J is TRBJ2-2; 9 positions agree with TRBD1. The junction had 4 bases not matched to a gene; V was cut back by 4 bases and J by 3 bases. The CDR3 has 15 amino acids. Germline V gene data show CDR1 as SGHNT and CDR2 as YYREEE (reference sequence). In DNA form, the CDR3 reads TGTGCCAGCAGCCTGACAGGGGGAGACACCGGGGAGCTGTTTTTT. Its translation: CASSLTGGDTGELFF.

This clonotype turned up a few times. The chain recombines TRBV6-2 or TRBV6-3 with TRBJ2-1; D ambiguous. This CDR3 comprises 15 residues. V was cut by 6 bases and J by 3 bases, with 15 bases left in between. Per germline, CDR1 MNHEY and CDR2 SVGEGT. CDR3 sequence (DNA): TGTGCCAGCAGCCCGGGTGGAGTCCTCTACAATGAGCAGTTCTTC. This encodes CASSPGGVLYNEQFF.

The chain is built from TRBV29-1 and TRBJ2-7, with D perhaps being TRBD1 or TRBD2 (7 bases each). V lost 7 bases to trimming and J lost 6 bases, with 19 bases between them. This CDR3 region has 13 residues. From germline, CDR1 is SQVTM and CDR2 ANQGSEA. DNA of the CDR3: TGCAGCGCTAAAAACACCAGGGGGGGCGAGCAGTACTTC. It is translated as CSAKNTRGGEQYF.

This clonotype has only a few counts. The genes are TRBV20-1 and TRBJ2-5; TRBD2 matches 7 bases. This CDR3 has 13 residues. V was pared by 3 bases and J by 2 bases, with 3 bases of the junction left unmatched. Per the germline V gene, CDR1 is DFQATT and CDR2 is SNEGSKA (reference sequence). The CDR3 nucleotides are TGCAGTGCTAGTTGGCGGGGGCAAGAGACCCAGTACTTC. This gives the protein CSASWRGQETQYF.

A word on this clonotype: This may arise from a read error, as a much more abundant clone is one base away. The chain has TRBV7-9 and TRBJ2-3; tentatively, D is TRBD1 (6 bases). Germline V gene data show CDR1 as SEHNR and CDR2 as FQNEAQ (reference sequence). The ends were cut back, 2 bases at V and 1 base at J, with 10 bases in the middle. The CDR3 covers 15 residues. The CDR3 region is CASSLRWGRTDTQYF. Written as DNA, the CDR3 is TGTGCCAGCAGCTTAAGGTGGGGGCGCACAGATACGCAGTATTTT. The variable domain in full, completed from reference TRBV7-9 and TRBJ2-3, reads DTGVSQNPRHKITKRGQNVTFRCDPISEHNRLYWYRQTLGQGPEFLTYFQNEAQLEKSRLLSDRFSAERPKGSFSTLEIQRTEQGDSAMYLCASSLRWGRTDTQYFGPGTRLTVL.

This clonotype appeared a few times. This chain uses TRBV2 with TRBJ2-1; 11 nucleotides match TRBD2. J gave up 9 bases and V 6 bases, and 10 bases lay outside the gene matches. Germline-derived CDR1 and CDR2 are SNHLY and FYNNEI. CDR3 size: 15 residues. CDR3: CASSLLAGGLPEQFF. The CDR3 bases are TGTGCCAGCAGCCTATTAGCGGGGGGGCTCCCTGAGCAGTTCTTC.

This clonotype has only a few counts. The gene calls are TRBV25-1 and TRBJ2-1; D is undetermined. CDR1 and CDR2 (germline): MGHDK, SYGVNS. The V end lost 3 bases, the J end lost 6 bases, and 6 bases lay between the germline ends. The CDR3 has 12 residues. The CDR3 region is CASSEVVNEQFF. The CDR3 region has the DNA TGTGCCAGCAGTGAGGTGGTCAATGAGCAGTTCTTC.

This chain links TRBV12-5 with TRBJ1-1; D remains unclear. Trimming stripped 8 bases from V and 5 bases from J, with 15 bases between. Per the germline V gene, CDR1 is LGHNT and CDR2 is FRNRAP. The CDR3 runs 13 residues. CDR3 DNA sequence: TGTGCTAGTAAATCTCCGAATGGAACTGAAGCTTTCTTT. This gives the protein CASKSPNGTEAFF.